This TCR beta chain stems from a study of TIL therapy for anti-PD-1-resistant metastatic lung cancer. Study-level background: Tumors carried a median about 1.5 non-synonymous mutations per megabase.

To note about this clone: Its cognate antigen is unknown.

Study-level points and caveats: The cohort had more treatment-naive, never-smoker and oncogene-addicted patients than typical. TIL clonotype persistence in blood showed no apparent association with response.

With V trimmed by 6 bases and J by 6 bases, 8 bases remained unmatched. CDR3 length: 14 amino acids. The germline V gene has CDR1 SGHAT and CDR2 FQNNGV. The libraries were made with immunoSEQ v3. Libraries were sequenced to 2.2 million or so read pairs (survey) or 5-6 million (deep). Sequencing was performed with immunoSEQ multiplex PCR; in TCRdb, only in-frame clones are kept and a portion is missing. Of approximately 57,000 clones listed, 75% to 85% are singletons. The time point: pre-treatment sample, taken before nivolumab and TIL therapy. The chain is built from TRBV11-2 and TRBJ2-7; 10 bases fit TRBD2. Sequencing used blood, obtained at baseline. The source is a person aged 25 to 85 with non-small cell lung cancer. As DNA, the CDR3 is TGTGCCAGCAGTTTAAGTAGCGGGGGGCTCGAGCAGTACTTC. As protein: CASSLSSGGLEQYF. The variable domain in full, with the rest retrieved from reference TRBV11-2 and TRBJ2-7, is EAGVAQSPRYKIIEKRQSVAFWCNPISGHATLYWYQQILGQGPKLLIQFQNNGVVDDSQLPKDRFSAERLKGVDSTLKIQPAKLEDSAVYLCASSLSSGGLEQYFGPGTRLTVT.